This T cell receptor beta chain was recovered during a study of T cell repertoires in cytomegalovirus infection (dated by TCRdb to between 2018 and 2021). Study-wide context: Donor HLA type was relevant to the analysis, because carriage of CMV infection together with the matching HLA type was indicated by public TCR beta signatures. Study-wide findings and limitations: In the ex vivo response, HLA-C-restricted CMV-specific TCR beta clonotypes were dominant, and in two of eight donors the single most frequent clonotype came from this HLA-C-restricted group. In both this cohort and an independent cohort of 350 to 400 donors, the cumulative frequency of public TCR beta family members distinguished carriers of CMV infection plus the relevant HLA type.

The CDR3 holds 12 amino acids from the cysteine to the phenylalanine. Kept here is only the CDR3 DNA, which spans 36 bases and is read in frame from base 1. A distance of 9 bases separates the germline ends of V and J, which lose 8 bases and 2 bases respectively. The instrument was an Illumina HiSeq 1500. TCRdb reworked the public reads: Q25 trimming with fastp, MiXCR clone assembly, productive beta chains retained. Every entry covers one CDR3 protein and lists the most common genes and DNA from its rows. For this sample there are about 600,000 distinct CDR3 sequences; 24% appear just once. Under 8.5% of the sample is taken by the ten largest. Note on this clonotype: Its antigen remains unidentified. Within one base of it there is no much larger clone, and no base qualities were kept.

The clonotype originates from a human donor in good health (CMV status not recorded). Some clones in this sample may be carry-over from other donors' samples. Sequenced sample: CD8+ T cells from PBMCs. The sequence is built from TRBV12-3 or TRBV12-4 and TRBJ1-1, with the D gene not clear enough to name. The nucleotides are TGTGCCAGCGGCCCAAGTAACACTGAAGCTTTCTTT. Its translation is CASGPSNTEAFF.